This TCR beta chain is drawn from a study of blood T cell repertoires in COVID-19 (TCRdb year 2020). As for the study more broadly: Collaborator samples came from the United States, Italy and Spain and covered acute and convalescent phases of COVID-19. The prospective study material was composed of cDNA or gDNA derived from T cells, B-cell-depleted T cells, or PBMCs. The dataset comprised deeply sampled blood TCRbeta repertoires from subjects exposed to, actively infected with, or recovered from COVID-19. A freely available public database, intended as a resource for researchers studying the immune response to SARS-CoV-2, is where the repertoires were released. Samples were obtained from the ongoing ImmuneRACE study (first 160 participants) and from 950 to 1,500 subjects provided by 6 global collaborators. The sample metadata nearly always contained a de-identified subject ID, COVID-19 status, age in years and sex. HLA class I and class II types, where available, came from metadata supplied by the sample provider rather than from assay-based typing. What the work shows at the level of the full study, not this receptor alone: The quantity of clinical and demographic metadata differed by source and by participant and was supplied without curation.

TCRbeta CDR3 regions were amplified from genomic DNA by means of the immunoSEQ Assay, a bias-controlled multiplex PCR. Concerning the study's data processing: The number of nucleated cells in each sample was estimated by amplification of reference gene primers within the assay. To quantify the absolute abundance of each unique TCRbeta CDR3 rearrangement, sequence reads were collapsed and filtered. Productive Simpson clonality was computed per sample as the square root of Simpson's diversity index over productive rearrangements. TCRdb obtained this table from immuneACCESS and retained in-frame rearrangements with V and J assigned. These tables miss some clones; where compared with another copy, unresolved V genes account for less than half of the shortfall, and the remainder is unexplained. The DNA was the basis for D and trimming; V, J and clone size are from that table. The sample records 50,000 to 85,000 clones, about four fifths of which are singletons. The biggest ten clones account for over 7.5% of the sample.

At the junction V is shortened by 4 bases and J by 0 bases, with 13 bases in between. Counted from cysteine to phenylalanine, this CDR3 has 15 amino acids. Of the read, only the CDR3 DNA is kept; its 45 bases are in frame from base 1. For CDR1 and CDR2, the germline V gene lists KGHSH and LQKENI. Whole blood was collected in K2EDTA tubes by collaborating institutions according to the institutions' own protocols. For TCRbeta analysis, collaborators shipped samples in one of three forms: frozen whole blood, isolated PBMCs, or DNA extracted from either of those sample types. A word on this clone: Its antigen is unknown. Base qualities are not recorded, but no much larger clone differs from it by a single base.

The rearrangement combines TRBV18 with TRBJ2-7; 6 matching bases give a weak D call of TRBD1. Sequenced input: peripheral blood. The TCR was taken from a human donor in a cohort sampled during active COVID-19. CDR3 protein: CASSLAGQISYEQYF. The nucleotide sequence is TGTGCCAGCTCACTAGCCGGACAGATCTCCTACGAGCAGTACTTC.